A selection of T cell receptor beta chains follows, all from one sample in a study of blood T cell repertoires in COVID-19. TCRdb's copy holds only in-frame clones and misses some; the assay was immunoSEQ multiplex PCR. The sample yields 150,000 to 200,000 clones, around 87% seen once. The material sequenced was peripheral blood. These receptors were taken from a man between 40 and 49 years old with active or convalescent COVID-19. The conserved cysteine and the conserved F or W are not part of the CDR3 here. The D gene is left open where the match is weak.

d_call: NA
j_call: TRBJ1-4
v_call: TRBV4-1
cdr3_aa: ASSQQAGKATNEKLF

d_call: NA
j_call: TRBJ2-7
v_call: TRBV9
cdr3_aa: ASSVDPRRTYEQY

d_call: NA
j_call: TRBJ1-6
v_call: TRBV6-5
cdr3_aa: ASSSRDGGSPLH

d_call: TRBD1
j_call: TRBJ1-5
v_call: TRBV6-2/TRBV6-3
cdr3_aa: ASSYVPQGAWEPQH

d_call: TRBD1
j_call: TRBJ1-1
v_call: TRBV27
cdr3_aa: ASHSPGGAF

d_call: TRBD1
j_call: TRBJ2-7
v_call: TRBV6-5
cdr3_aa: ASSYPGTGGAYEQY

d_call: NA
j_call: TRBJ1-2
v_call: TRBV7-2
cdr3_aa: ASSLGGNYGYT

d_call: NA
j_call: TRBJ1-5
v_call: TRBV28
cdr3_aa: ASSEGDQPQH

d_call: TRBD1
j_call: TRBJ1-2
v_call: TRBV7-2
cdr3_aa: ASSSGQGYGYT

d_call: TRBD1
j_call: TRBJ1-5
v_call: TRBV7-2
cdr3_aa: ASSIDRGNQPQH

d_call: NA
j_call: TRBJ1-3
v_call: TRBV28
cdr3_aa: ASRPSSSTIY

d_call: NA
j_call: TRBJ1-2
v_call: TRBV28
cdr3_aa: ASSYELRSYGYT

d_call: NA
j_call: TRBJ2-5
v_call: TRBV7-9
cdr3_aa: ASSLALEETQY

d_call: NA
j_call: TRBJ2-3
v_call: TRBV5-1
cdr3_aa: ASSLGGFDTDTQY

d_call: TRBD2
j_call: TRBJ2-7
v_call: TRBV7-8
cdr3_aa: ASTRGGTSYEQY

d_call: NA
j_call: TRBJ1-3
v_call: TRBV6-5
cdr3_aa: ASSYRGTPGNTIY

d_call: NA
j_call: TRBJ1-3
v_call: TRBV19
cdr3_aa: ASSLESSGNTIY

d_call: NA
j_call: TRBJ2-1
v_call: TRBV30
cdr3_aa: ASQGYPAPYNEQF

d_call: TRBD1
j_call: TRBJ2-2
v_call: TRBV2
cdr3_aa: AISPGGPYTGELF

d_call: TRBD1
j_call: TRBJ1-1
v_call: TRBV19
cdr3_aa: ASSRTGPMNTEAF

d_call: TRBD1
j_call: TRBJ1-2
v_call: TRBV5-6
cdr3_aa: ASSGRGEGGYGYT

d_call: NA
j_call: TRBJ1-1
v_call: TRBV9
cdr3_aa: ASSAGRATTEAF

d_call: TRBD2
j_call: TRBJ2-1
v_call: TRBV29-1
cdr3_aa: SVVAGRYNEQF

d_call: TRBD1
j_call: TRBJ1-2
v_call: TRBV5-1
cdr3_aa: ASSGTGDYGYT

d_call: TRBD1
j_call: TRBJ2-3
v_call: TRBV7-6
cdr3_aa: ASSSIQGAGTDTQY

d_call: TRBD1
j_call: TRBJ2-7
v_call: TRBV5-4
cdr3_aa: ASSLGWDRVYEQY

d_call: TRBD1
j_call: TRBJ2-7
v_call: TRBV3-1/TRBV3-2
cdr3_aa: ASSHQGTGLSYEQY

d_call: TRBD1
j_call: TRBJ2-1
v_call: TRBV5-4
cdr3_aa: ASSLDRGGYNEQF

d_call: TRBD2
j_call: TRBJ2-7
v_call: TRBV11-1
cdr3_aa: ASSRTSGNYEQY